This TCR beta chain was identified in a study of blood T cell repertoires in COVID-19. The germline V and J ends were trimmed by 2 bases and 3 bases, with 8 bases remaining between them. Germline lookup yields CDR1 SGHVS and CDR2 FQNEAQ. The CDR3 spans 13 residues. Libraries were prepared by immunoSEQ multiplex PCR; TCRdb keeps only in-frame clonotypes and omits some of them. The sample has 200,000 to 250,000 clones, around 90% seen once. The source of this sequence is a man aged 25-45 years who had recovered from COVID-19. The chain joins TRBV7-8 to TRBJ2-7; D unclear. Sequencing used PBMCs or T cells enriched from blood (not recorded which). CDR3 sequence (DNA): TGTGCCAGCAGCTTATTTTCCGTCTACGAGCAGTACTTC. Protein sequence: CASSLFSVYEQYF.